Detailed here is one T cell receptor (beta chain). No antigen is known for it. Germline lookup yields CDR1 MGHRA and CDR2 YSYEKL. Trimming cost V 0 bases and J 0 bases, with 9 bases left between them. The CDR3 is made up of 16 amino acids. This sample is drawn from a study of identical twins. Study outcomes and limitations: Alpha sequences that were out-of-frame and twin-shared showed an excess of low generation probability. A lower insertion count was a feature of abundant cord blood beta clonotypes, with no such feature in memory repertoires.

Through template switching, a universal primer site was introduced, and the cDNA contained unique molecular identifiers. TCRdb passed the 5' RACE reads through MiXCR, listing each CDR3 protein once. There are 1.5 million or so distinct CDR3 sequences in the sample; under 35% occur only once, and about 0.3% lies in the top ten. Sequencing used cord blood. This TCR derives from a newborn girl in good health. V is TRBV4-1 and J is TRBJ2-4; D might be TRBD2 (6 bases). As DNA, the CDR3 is TGCGCCAGCAGCCAAGATCCGGGACTAGCCAAAAACATTCAGTACTTC. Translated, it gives CASSQDPGLAKNIQYF.